The sequence of this TCR beta chain was determined in a study of shared clonotypes between healthy human individuals. This CDR3 is built from 14 residues. Trimming removed 5 bases at V and 2 bases at J, with 13 bases between. In germline, CDR1 is MNHNY, CDR2 SVGAGI (reference sequence). It was at deep level that the assay was run. In the sorted-subset replicate PCRs, 200 ng DNA, tens of thousands of T cell genomes, was used. The data were produced by immunoSEQ multiplex PCR, yet TCRdb's version contains in-frame clones alone and is incomplete. The sample holds 500,000 or so clones, approximately 95% seen once. Details on this clone: Antigen unknown.

Notes on the study in general: Tissues were not sampled, only blood, and their repertoires likely differ. Non-shared clonotypes displayed generation probabilities falling below those of clonotypes present in all four donors.

Sequencing was performed on naive CD4+ T cells sorted from blood. Subset reported: CD45RA+ positively selected. The receptor's source is a woman in her 30s in good health. V usage is TRBV6-6 and J usage is TRBJ2-7; tentatively, D is TRBD1 (6 bases). CDR3 DNA sequence: TGTGCCAGCAGTGCCTCGGACAGAACCTACGAGCAGTACTTC. Protein product: CASSASDRTYEQYF.